These 7 T cell receptor beta chains were sequenced from one sample in a study of shared clonotypes between healthy human individuals. The table came from immunoSEQ multiplex PCR; TCRdb's copy has only in-frame clones and leaves some out. This table holds some 1,400,000 clones, 95% to 97% found once. Sequencing used naive CD4+ T cells sorted from blood. The sample's subset: CD45RA+ positively selected. Every receptor here comes from a man aged 25 to 40 in good health.

The rearrangement joins TRBV7-8 to TRBJ2-5; D is ambiguous. Trimming removed 4 bases at V and 5 bases at J, with 5 bases between. CDR1 SGHVS and CDR2 FQNEAQ come from the germline V gene. The CDR3 is made up of 11 amino acids. CDR3: CASSSYETQYF. For the CDR3, the DNA is TGTGCCAGCAGCTCCTATGAGACCCAGTACTTC.

The chain uses TRBV27 and TRBJ2-7, with 11 bases that match TRBD2. The CDR3 is 14 amino acids. Unmatched junction bases numbered 3, after V lost 5 bases and J lost 3 bases. Germline CDR1 reads MNHEY; CDR2 reads SMNVEV (reference sequence). DNA of the CDR3: TGTGCCAGCAGTCGGACTAGCGGGTTCTACGAGCAGTACTTC. Protein sequence: CASSRTSGFYEQYF.

The rearrangement links TRBV6-1 to TRBJ2-1, with 9 bases aligning to TRBD2. The germline V gene has CDR1 MNHNS and CDR2 SASEGT. This CDR3 region has 15 residues. V shed 8 bases, J shed 5 bases, and the junction held 10 bases outside the gene matches. The CDR3 region has the DNA TGTGCCAGCTGGAGCGGGAGGTCCAGGAACAATGAGCAGTTCTTC. As protein: CASWSGRSRNNEQFF.

The genes are TRBV5-4 and TRBJ1-2, with D possibly TRBD1 on 6 matching bases. This CDR3 has 15 residues. Trimming cost V 4 bases and J 2 bases, with 15 bases left between them. Germline V gives CDR1 SGHNT, CDR2 YYREEE (reference sequence). The CDR3 loop reads CASSHGGAGNYGYTF. CDR3 nucleotide sequence: TGTGCCAGCAGCCACGGGGGGGCTGGAAACTATGGCTACACCTTC. The variable domain in full, with the rest retrieved from reference TRBV5-4 and TRBJ1-2, is ETGVTQSPTHLIKTRGQQVTLRCSSQSGHNTVSWYQQALGQGPQFIFQYYREEENGRGNFPPRFSGLQFPNYSSELNVNALELDDSALYLCASSHGGAGNYGYTFGSGTRLTVV.

The table lists this clone with a count of one. This chain joins TRBV7-9 and TRBJ2-3; D may be TRBD2 (6 bases). V lost 7 bases and J lost 6, with 20 bases in between. This CDR3 is built from 15 residues. CDR1 SEHNR and CDR2 FQNEAQ come from the germline V gene (reference sequence). The CDR3 spells CASTFGTQDADTQYF. CDR3 in DNA: TGTGCCAGCACCTTCGGGACTCAAGATGCGGATACGCAGTATTTT.

The chain couples TRBV18 to TRBJ1-4; D is undetermined. From germline, CDR1 is KGHSH and CDR2 LQKENI. Between the trimmed V and J ends, which lost 3 bases and 7 bases, there was a span of 9 bases. The CDR3 is 13 amino acids. CDR3 sequence: CASSPPNSEKLFF. The DNA of the CDR3 is TGTGCCAGCTCACCCCCTAATTCTGAAAAACTGTTTTTT.

As for this clone: Distinct nucleotide sequences in the sample also encode this CDR3. The chain carries TRBV18 and TRBJ2-3; D remains unclear. The CDR3 sequence is 13 residues long. CDR1 and CDR2 (germline): KGHSH, LQKENI. The V end lost 0 bases, the J end lost 4 bases, and 5 bases lay between the germline ends. The CDR3 DNA reads TGTGCCAGCTCACCACCTTCGGCAGATACGCAGTATTTT. Its protein product is CASSPPSADTQYF.